Listed below are T cell receptor beta chains from one sample, sequenced in a study of blood T cell repertoires in COVID-19. Sequencing was performed with immunoSEQ multiplex PCR; in TCRdb, only in-frame clones are kept and a portion is missing. The repertoire consists of tens of thousands of clones, with around 86% occurring once and the leading ten covering 3.8%. The sequenced material came from peripheral blood. These receptors originate from a man in his 60s with acute or convalescent COVID-19. Both conserved end residues are part of each CDR3. The D gene is left open where the match is weak.

>-|TRBV5-1
CASSSPRQGGTYEQYF
>TRBD2|TRBV7-6
CASSQLAGGWDTQYF
>-|TRBV7-2
CASSLDSSTDTQYF
>-|TRBV30
CAWTTAGPSPLHF
>TRBD1|TRBV13
CASSLGQGATGNTIYF
>TRBD1|TRBV11-2
CASSFLGTGGTEAFF
>-|TRBV6-1
CASSEERTSGYTF
>-|TRBV5-4
CASSLQTGGEIETQYF
>-|TRBV6-5
CASVFQGMNTEAFF
>-|TRBV7-9
CASKGAAYTEAFF
>-|TRBV3-1/TRBV3-2
CASSSTNTDTQYF
>TRBD2|TRBV29-1
CSVRGGYEQYF
>TRBD1|TRBV29-1
CSVTRDSKGIEQFF
>-|TRBV5-6
CASSWGTGVGGNEQFF
>-|TRBV2
CASSWLQVNTEAFF
>-|TRBV7-9
CASGHSSYNSPLHF
>-|TRBV18
CASSPMAGSYNSPLHF
>TRBD2|TRBV3-1/TRBV3-2
CASSQTTSGVETQYF
>-|TRBV19
CASSLAAGELFF
>-|TRBV11-2
CASSSGSSARETQYF
>TRBD2|TRBV30
CACLRGERGAAGTQYF
>TRBD2|TRBV4-1
CASSQTPGLKSYEQYF
>TRBD1|TRBV11-2
CASSYSGTGGNTIYF
>-|TRBV5-1
CASSLARVTTEAFF
>TRBD1|TRBV6-4
CASRTGSSYNSPLHF
>-|TRBV6-5
CASSRNTGELFF
>-|TRBV24-1
CATSDLYRERLNTEAFF
>-|TRBV10-3
CAINESELGLNQPQHF
>TRBD2|TRBV18
CASSPPAGEETQYF
>TRBD1|TRBV6-5
CASRGTGVEAEAFF
>-|TRBV19
CASRAENQPQHF
>TRBD2|TRBV27
CASSLRGLAGGPYGNTQYF